The entry below gives a single T cell receptor beta chain sequence along with its context. This CDR3 has 15 residues. The germline gives CDR1 SGHTA, CDR2 FQGNSA. Losses at the gene ends were 3 bases for V and 4 bases for J; bases not matched to a gene: 7. The sample is drawn from a study of T-cell reconstitution after alpha-beta-depleted transplantation in children. Unique molecular identifiers were used to barcode this TCRbeta library. Using its own MiXCR run on the PCR reads, TCRdb lists one record per CDR3 protein. Here the sample spans about 370,000 distinct CDR3 sequences, 20% being singletons. This sequence originates from a human donor who donated a stem cell graft to a child with acute myeloid leukemia. The sample was PBMCs from the stem cell graft donor, taken from the stem cell graft. The rearrangement joins TRBV7-2 to TRBJ1-2; the match to TRBD1 covers 8 bases. In DNA, the CDR3 is TGTGCCAGCAGCTTCCAGACAGGGGTTCGCTATGGCTACACCTTC. Its translation is CASSFQTGVRYGYTF.